Below, 12 T cell receptor beta chains from the same sample are listed, as sequenced in a study of blood T cell repertoires in COVID-19. Measured with immunoSEQ multiplex PCR; TCRdb has only the in-frame clones, and not every one. The profile shows around 94,000 clones, less than 90% of them singletons. What was sequenced was peripheral blood. Source of these receptors: a man aged 80 or over with acute or convalescent COVID-19.

The chain joins TRBV7-9 to TRBJ2-2, with D possibly TRBD2 on 6 matching bases. Germline assignment: CDR1 SEHNR and CDR2 FQNEAQ (reference sequence). V lost 5 bases to trimming and J lost 9 bases, with 19 bases between them. The CDR3 runs 15 residues. The CDR3 region has the DNA TGTGCCAGCAGCCTTAGCGGCTCGGTAGAGCGGGAGCTGTTTTTT. It yields the protein CASSLSGSVERELFF.

The chain recombines TRBV24-1 with TRBJ2-1; D is unresolved. Germline CDR1 is KGHDR and CDR2 is SFDVKD. CDR3 length equals 15 residues. V lost 3 bases and J lost 0, with 8 bases in between. CDR3 DNA sequence: TGTGCCACCAGTGATCCGGGTAGCTCCTACAATGAGCAGTTCTTC. As protein: CATSDPGSSYNEQFF.

V and J are TRBV21-1 and TRBJ2-7; the listed D gene, TRBD2, was not tested against the DNA. TRBV21-1 is noted as a pseudogene. This CDR3 contains 17 residues. This chain's CDR3 is CASSKSPLTVVSYEQYF. The CDR3 DNA follows: TGTGCCAGCAGCAAAAGCCCCTTGACTGTTGTATCCTACGAGCAGTACTTC.

The V call is TRBV6-5, the J call TRBJ1-1; D is perhaps TRBD1 (5 bases). Deletions cut 7 bases from V and 5 bases from J, with 17 bases between. The CDR3 runs 14 residues. Germline V gene lookup returns CDR1 MNHEY and CDR2 SVGAGI. For the CDR3, the DNA is TGTGCCAGCACCCCGACGGGGGGACGGACTGAAGCTTTCTTT. Translating gives CASTPTGGRTEAFF.

The chain is built from TRBV6-5 and TRBJ1-1; no definite D call. Germline loops: CDR1 MNHEY, CDR2 SVGAGI. V was trimmed by 1 base and J by 0 bases, leaving 12 bases between them. The CDR3 is made up of 16 amino acids. The CDR3 loop is CASSYFLGTVNTEAFF. DNA of the CDR3: TGTGCCAGCAGTTACTTTCTTGGAACAGTGAACACTGAAGCTTTCTTT.

The rearrangement links TRBV6-5 to TRBJ2-7, with TRBD2 matching 11 bases. This CDR3 is 15 amino acids long. After removal of 6 bases from V and 1 base from J, the junction contained 5 bases not matched to a gene. Germline CDR1 is MNHEY and CDR2 is SVGAGI. The CDR3 DNA sequence: TGTGCCAGCAGGGATCTAGCGGGAGGATCCTACGAGCAGTACTTC. Amino acid sequence: CASRDLAGGSYEQYF.

The J gene is TRBJ2-1, the V gene TRBV15, with D possibly being TRBD2 (6 bases). Germline loops: CDR1 LNHNV, CDR2 YYDKDF (reference sequence). Trimming shortened V by 0 bases and J by 2 bases, and 11 bases separated the two germline ends. The CDR3 spans 16 residues. The CDR3 spells CATSRDRVAAYNEQFF. The CDR3 region has the DNA TGTGCCACCAGCAGAGATAGGGTAGCGGCCTACAATGAGCAGTTCTTC.

The CDR3 DNA reads TGTGCCACCAGTCCTGGCAACCAAGAGACCCAGTACTTC. Amino acids: CATSPGNQETQYF. The gene calls are TRBV24-1 and TRBJ2-5, with unresolved D. The CDR3 covers 13 residues. V lost 6 bases and J lost 0, with 7 bases in between. Germline loops: CDR1 KGHDR, CDR2 SFDVKD.

The rearrangement joins TRBV2 to TRBJ2-5, with 11 nucleotides matching TRBD2. The CDR3 spans 16 residues. The germline CDR1 and CDR2 sequences are SNHLY and FYNNEI. The J segment lost 0 bases and the V segment lost 1 base, leaving 1 base of the junction unmatched. DNA for the CDR3: TGTGCCAGCAGTGAAGGGACTAGCGGGTACCAAGAGACCCAGTACTTC. Residues: CASSEGTSGYQETQYF.

The rearrangement uses TRBV7-2 and TRBJ2-5; TRBD2 might be the D (5 bases). V was trimmed by 1 base and J by 3 bases, leaving 12 bases between them. The germline gives CDR1 SGHTA, CDR2 FQGNSA. The CDR3 sequence is 15 residues long. This CDR3 reads CASSLEVSAKETQYF. In DNA, the CDR3 is TGTGCCAGCAGCTTAGAGGTTAGCGCAAAAGAGACCCAGTACTTC.

The CDR3 loop reads CASSRTGTTYNEQFF. As DNA, the CDR3 is TGTGCCAGCAGCCGGACCGGGACTACATACAATGAGCAGTTCTTC. V is TRBV6-5 and J is TRBJ2-1; 7 bases align to TRBD2. This CDR3 comprises 15 residues. In germline, CDR1 is MNHEY, CDR2 SVGAGI. V was pared by 6 bases and J by 4 bases, with 9 bases of the junction left unmatched.

This clone was detected a few times. This chain joins TRBV10-3 and TRBJ1-2; 8 nucleotides match TRBD1. The CDR3 has 16 amino acids. With 5 bases clipped from V and 2 bases from J, the junction kept 10 bases outside the gene matches. From germline, CDR1 is ENHRY and CDR2 SYGVKD. The CDR3 protein is CAISRDRPTKNYGYTF. CDR3 coding DNA: TGTGCCATCAGTCGGGACAGGCCGACAAAGAACTATGGCTACACCTTC.